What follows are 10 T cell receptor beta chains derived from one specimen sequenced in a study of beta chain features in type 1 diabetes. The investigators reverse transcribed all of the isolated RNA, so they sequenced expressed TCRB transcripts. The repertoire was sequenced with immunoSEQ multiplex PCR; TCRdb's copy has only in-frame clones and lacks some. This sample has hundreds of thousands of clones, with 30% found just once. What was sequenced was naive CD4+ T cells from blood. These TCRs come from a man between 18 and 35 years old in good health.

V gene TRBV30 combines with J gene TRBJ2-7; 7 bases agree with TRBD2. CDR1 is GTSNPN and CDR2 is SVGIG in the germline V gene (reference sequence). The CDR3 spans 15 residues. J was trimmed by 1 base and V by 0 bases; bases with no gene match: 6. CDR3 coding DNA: TGTGCCTGGAGTGTAGGCGGGAGCCTTTCCTACGAGCAGTACTTC. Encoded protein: CAWSVGGSLSYEQYF.

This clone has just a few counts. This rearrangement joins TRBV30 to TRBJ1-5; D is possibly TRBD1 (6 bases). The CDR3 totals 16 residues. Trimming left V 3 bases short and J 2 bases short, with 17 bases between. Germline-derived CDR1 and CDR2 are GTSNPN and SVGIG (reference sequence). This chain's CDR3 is CAWRAVGAGGNQPQHF. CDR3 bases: TGTGCCTGGAGGGCTGTCGGGGCAGGGGGCAATCAGCCCCAGCATTTT.

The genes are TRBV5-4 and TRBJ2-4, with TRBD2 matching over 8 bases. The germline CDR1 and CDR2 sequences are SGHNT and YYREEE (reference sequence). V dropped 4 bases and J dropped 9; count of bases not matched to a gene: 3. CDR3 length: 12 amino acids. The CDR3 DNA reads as TGTGCCAGCAGCCCCCGGGGGGGCATTCAGTACTTC. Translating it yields CASSPRGGIQYF. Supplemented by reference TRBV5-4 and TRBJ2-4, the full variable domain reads ETGVTQSPTHLIKTRGQQVTLRCSSQSGHNTVSWYQQALGQGPQFIFQYYREEENGRGNFPPRFSGLQFPNYSSELNVNALELDDSALYLCASSPRGGIQYFGAGTRLSVL.

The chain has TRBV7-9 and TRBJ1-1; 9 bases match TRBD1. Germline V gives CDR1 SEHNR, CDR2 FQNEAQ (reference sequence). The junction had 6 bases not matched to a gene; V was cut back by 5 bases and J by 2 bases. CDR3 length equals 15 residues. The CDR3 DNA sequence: TGTGCCAGCAGCCCGGACAGGGGAGGCAACACTGAAGCTTTCTTT. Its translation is CASSPDRGGNTEAFF.

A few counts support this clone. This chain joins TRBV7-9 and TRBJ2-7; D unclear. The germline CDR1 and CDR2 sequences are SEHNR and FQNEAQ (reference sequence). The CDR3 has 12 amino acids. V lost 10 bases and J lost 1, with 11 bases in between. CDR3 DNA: TGTGCCACCGACAAGAATTCCTACGAGCAGTACTTC. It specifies CATDKNSYEQYF.

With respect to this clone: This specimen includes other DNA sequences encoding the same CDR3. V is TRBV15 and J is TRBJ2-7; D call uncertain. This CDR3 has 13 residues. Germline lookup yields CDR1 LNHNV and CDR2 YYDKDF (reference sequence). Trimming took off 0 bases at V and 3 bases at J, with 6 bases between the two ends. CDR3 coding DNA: TGTGCCACCAGCAGAGATTTAGGCTACGAGCAGTACTTC. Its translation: CATSRDLGYEQYF.

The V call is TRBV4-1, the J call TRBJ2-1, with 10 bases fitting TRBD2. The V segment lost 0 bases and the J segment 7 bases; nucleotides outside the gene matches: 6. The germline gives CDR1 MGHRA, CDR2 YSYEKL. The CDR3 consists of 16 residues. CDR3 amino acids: CASSQEASGSRNEQFF. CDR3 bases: TGCGCCAGCAGCCAAGAAGCTAGCGGGAGTCGGAATGAGCAGTTCTTC.

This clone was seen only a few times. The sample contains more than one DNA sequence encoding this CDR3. For the CDR3, the DNA is TGTGCCAGCAGTTTGACAGGGGGGTACTACGAGCAGTACTTC. This translates into CASSLTGGYYEQYF. The rearrangement links TRBV28 to TRBJ2-7; 9 positions agree with TRBD1. V lost 3 bases, J lost 3 bases, and 3 bases stayed unmatched. There are 14 residues in the CDR3. Germline V gene sequence: CDR1 MDHEN, CDR2 SYDVKM.

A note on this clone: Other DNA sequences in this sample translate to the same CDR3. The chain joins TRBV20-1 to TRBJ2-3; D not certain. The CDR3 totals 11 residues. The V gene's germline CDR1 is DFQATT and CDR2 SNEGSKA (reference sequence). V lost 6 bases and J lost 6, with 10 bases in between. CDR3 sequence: CSAPRQDTQYF. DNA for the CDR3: TGCAGTGCCCCGCGGCAGGATACGCAGTATTTT.

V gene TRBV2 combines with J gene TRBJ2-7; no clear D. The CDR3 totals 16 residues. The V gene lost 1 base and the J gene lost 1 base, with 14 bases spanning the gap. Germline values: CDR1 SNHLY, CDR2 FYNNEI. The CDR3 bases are TGTGCCAGCAGTGAAGTAGGATGGGATAGATCCTACGAGCAGTACTTC. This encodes CASSEVGWDRSYEQYF. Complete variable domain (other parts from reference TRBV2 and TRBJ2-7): EPEVTQTPSHQVTQMGQEVILRCVPISNHLYFYWYRQILGQKVEFLVSFYNNEISEKSEIFDDQFSVERPDGSNFTLKIRSTKLEDSAMYFCASSEVGWDRSYEQYFGPGTRLTVT.